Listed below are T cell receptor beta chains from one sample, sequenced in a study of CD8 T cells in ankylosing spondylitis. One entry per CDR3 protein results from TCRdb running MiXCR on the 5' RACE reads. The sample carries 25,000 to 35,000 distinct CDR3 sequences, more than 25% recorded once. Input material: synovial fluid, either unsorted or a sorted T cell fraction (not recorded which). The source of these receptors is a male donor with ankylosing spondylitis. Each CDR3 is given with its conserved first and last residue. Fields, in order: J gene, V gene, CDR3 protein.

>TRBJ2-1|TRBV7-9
CASEETRGRSYNEQFF
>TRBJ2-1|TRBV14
CASSQDKGAGAARNEQFF
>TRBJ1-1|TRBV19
CASTQGWHTEAFF
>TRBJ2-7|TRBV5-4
CASSISGGGLEQYF
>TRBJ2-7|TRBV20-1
CSAPGSSGPYEQYF
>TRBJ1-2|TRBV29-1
CSGIQTGGDYGYTF
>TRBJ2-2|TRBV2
CASSEAGVAGDTGELFF
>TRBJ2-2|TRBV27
CASRRIPRAGELFF
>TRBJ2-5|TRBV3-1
CASTNRGIAGVGETQYF
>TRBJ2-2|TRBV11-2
CASSLGTSGRAYTGELFF
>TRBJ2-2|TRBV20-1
CSARGTSGRAPGELFF
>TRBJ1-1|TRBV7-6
CASSLGDITEAFF
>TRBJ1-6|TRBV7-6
CASRETANSPLHF
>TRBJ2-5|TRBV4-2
CASSPKTGGRRLAGKIIQETQYF
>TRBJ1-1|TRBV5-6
CASSPDGLIEAFF
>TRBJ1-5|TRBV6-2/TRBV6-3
CASSYRVQPQHF
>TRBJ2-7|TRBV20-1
CSAREPSPEQYF
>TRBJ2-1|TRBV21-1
CASSKKKGLAVNNEQFF
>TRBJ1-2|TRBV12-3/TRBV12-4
CASLFTGTNGYTF
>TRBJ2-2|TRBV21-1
CASSKDTGELFF
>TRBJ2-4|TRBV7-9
CASSFGTSGSHIQYF
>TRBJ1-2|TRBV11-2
CASSLGVQDGYTF
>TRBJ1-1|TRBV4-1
CASSPGGTGNTEAFF
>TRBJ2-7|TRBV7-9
CASSSRDFTYEQYF
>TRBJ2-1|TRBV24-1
CATGSLAGGPSEQFF
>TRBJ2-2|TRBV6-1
CASSEGLAGVWTGELFF